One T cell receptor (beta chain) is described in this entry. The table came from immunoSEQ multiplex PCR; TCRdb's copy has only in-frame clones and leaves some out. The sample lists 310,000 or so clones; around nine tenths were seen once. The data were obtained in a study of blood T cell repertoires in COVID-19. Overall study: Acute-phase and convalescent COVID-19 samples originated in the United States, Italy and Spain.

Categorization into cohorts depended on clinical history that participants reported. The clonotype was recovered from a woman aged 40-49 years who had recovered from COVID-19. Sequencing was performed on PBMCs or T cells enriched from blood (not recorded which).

CDR3 nucleotides: TGTGCCAGCAAGGAGGAGCCGATTTCACCCCTCCACTTT. Its translation is CASKEEPISPLHF. V gene TRBV2 combines with J gene TRBJ1-6; D is undetermined. The CDR3 sequence is 13 residues long. Trimming removed 7 bases from V and 9 bases from J, with 13 bases in between. CDR1 and CDR2 from the germline V gene are SNHLY and FYNNEI.